This T cell receptor beta chain appears in the sequencing data of a study of blood T cell repertoires in COVID-19. Looking at the study overall: T cells, B-cell-depleted T cells, or PBMCs provided the cDNA or gDNA that served as material.

Original processing notes: Researchers report that nucleated cell counts were estimated from reference gene primer amplification. Sequenced by immunoSEQ multiplex PCR; TCRdb stores in-frame clones only, minus some. D and trimming were read from the DNA, whereas the V and J calls and clone size are those reported in that table. The data hold 150,000 or so clones, with 80% to 95% observed a single time. The CDR3 has 16 residues. V shed 6 bases, J shed 0 bases, and the junction held 8 bases outside the gene matches. CDR1 is SNHLY and CDR2 is FYNNEI in the germline V gene. This TCR was sampled from an older woman with COVID-19, enrolled during active disease. V and J are TRBV2 and TRBJ1-3, with 7 bases identical to TRBD1. Sequencing was carried out using peripheral blood. The CDR3 bases are TGTGCCAGCAGGGGGGGACAGATCCACTCTGGAAACACCATATATTTT. Its protein product is CASRGGQIHSGNTIYF.